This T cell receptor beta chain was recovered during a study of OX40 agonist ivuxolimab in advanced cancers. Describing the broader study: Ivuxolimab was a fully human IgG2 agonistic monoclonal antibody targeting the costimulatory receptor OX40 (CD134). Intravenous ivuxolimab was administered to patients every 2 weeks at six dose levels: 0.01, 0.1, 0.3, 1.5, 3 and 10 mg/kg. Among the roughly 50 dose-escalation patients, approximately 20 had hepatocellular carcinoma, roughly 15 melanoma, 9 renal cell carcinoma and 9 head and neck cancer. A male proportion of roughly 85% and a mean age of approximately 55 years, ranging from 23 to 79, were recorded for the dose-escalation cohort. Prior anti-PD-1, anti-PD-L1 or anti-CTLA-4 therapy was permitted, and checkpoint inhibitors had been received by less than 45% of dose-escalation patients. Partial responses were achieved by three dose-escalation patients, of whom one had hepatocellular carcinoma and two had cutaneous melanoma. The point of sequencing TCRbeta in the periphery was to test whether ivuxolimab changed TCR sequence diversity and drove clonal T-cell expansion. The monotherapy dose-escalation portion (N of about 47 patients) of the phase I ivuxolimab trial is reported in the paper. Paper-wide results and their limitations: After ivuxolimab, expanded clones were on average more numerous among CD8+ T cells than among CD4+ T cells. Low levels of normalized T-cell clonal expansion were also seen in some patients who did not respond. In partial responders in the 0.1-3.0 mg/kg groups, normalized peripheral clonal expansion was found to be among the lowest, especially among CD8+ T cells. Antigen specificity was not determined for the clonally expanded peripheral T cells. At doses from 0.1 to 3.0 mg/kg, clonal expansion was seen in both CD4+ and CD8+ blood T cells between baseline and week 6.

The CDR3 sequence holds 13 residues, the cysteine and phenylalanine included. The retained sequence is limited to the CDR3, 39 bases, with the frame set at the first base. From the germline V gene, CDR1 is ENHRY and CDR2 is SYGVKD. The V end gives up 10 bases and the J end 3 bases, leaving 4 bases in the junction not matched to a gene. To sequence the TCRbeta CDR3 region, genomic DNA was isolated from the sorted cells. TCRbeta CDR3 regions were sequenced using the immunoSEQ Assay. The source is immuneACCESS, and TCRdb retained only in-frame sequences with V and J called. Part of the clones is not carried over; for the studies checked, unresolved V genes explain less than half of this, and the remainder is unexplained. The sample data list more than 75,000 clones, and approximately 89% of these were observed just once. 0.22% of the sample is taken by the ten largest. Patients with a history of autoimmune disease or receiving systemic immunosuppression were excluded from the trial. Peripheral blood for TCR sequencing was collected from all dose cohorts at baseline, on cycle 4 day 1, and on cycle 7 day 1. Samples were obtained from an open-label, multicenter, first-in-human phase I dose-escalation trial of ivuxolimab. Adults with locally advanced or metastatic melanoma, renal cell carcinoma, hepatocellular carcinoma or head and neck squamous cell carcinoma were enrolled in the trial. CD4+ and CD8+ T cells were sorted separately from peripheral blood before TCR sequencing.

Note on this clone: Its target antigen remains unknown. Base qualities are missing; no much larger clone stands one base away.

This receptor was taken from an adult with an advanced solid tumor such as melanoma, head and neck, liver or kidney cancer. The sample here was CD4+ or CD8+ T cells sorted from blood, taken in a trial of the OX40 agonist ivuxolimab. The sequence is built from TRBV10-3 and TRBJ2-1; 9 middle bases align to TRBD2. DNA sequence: TGTGCCAATAGCGGGAGAGTCTACAATGAGCAGTTCTTC. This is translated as CANSGRVYNEQFF.